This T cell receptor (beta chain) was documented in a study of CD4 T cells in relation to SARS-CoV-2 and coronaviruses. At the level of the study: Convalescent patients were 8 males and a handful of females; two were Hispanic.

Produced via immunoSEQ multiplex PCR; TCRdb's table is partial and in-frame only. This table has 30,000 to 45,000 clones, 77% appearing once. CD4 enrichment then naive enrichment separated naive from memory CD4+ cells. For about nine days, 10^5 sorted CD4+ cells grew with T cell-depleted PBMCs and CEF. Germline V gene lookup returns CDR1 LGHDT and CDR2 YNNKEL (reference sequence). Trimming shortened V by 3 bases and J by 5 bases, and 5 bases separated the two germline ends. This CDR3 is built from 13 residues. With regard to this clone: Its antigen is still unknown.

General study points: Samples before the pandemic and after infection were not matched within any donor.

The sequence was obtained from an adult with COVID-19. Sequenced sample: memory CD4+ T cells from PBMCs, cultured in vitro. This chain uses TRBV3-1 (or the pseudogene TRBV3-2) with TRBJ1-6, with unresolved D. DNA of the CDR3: TGTGCCAGCAGCCAGATAAATAATTCACCCCTCCACTTT. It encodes CASSQINNSPLHF.